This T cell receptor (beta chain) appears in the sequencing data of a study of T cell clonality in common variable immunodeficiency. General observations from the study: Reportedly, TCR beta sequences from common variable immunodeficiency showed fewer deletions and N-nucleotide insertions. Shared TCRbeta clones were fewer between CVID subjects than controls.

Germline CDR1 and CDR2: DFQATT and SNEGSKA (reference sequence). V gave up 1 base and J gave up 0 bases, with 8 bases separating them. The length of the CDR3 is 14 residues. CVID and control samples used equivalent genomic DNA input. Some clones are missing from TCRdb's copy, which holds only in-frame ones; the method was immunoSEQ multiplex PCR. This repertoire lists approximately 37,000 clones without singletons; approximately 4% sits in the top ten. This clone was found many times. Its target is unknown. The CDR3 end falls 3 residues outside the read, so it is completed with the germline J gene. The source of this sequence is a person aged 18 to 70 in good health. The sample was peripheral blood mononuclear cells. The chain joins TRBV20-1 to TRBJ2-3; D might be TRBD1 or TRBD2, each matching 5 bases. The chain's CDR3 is CSARAGRSTDTQYF. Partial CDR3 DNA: TGCAGTGCTAGAGCAGGGAGAAGCACAGATACG.